A selection of T cell receptor beta chains follows, all from one sample in a study of siplizumab effects on memory and regulatory T cells. This table comes from immunoSEQ multiplex PCR, and its TCRdb copy is limited to in-frame clones, with some not included. This sample has 95,000 to 100,000 clones, with over 90% found just once. Sequenced sample: non-Treg CD4+ T cells sorted from blood. The receptors were sampled from a human donor in good health. Both conserved end residues are part of each CDR3. Each record gives: J gene, D gene, V gene, CDR3 length, clone size, CDR3 DNA, CDR3 protein. The D gene is left open where the match is weak. Size tells how often a clone was seen (once, few, many) or the class of an expanded clone, and some rows leave it out.

>TRBJ1-6|TRBD1|TRBV19|15|.
TGTGCCAGTAACGACCGACAGGGCCTAAATTCACCCCTCCACTTT
CASNDRQGLNSPLHF
>TRBJ1-5|.|TRBV5-4|12|.
TGTGCCAGCAGCAAGAACAATCAGCCCCAGCATTTT
CASSKNNQPQHF
>TRBJ2-7|.|TRBV5-1|11|.
TGCGCCAGCAGCTTGGACTACGAGCAGTACTTC
CASSLDYEQYF
>TRBJ2-7|TRBD1|TRBV27|16|.
TGTGCCAGCAGTCCTTCCTGGACAGGGGCCTCCTACGAGCAGTACTTC
CASSPSWTGASYEQYF
>TRBJ2-7|TRBD1|TRBV5-1|14|.
TGCGCCAGCAGCCCTCAGGCAGGGGGCCACGAGCAGTACTTC
CASSPQAGGHEQYF
>TRBJ1-4|.|TRBV19|16|.
TGTGCCAGTAGGTTGGGACCAAAAGAACCCAGTGAAAAACTGTTTTTT
CASRLGPKEPSEKLFF
>TRBJ2-2|.|TRBV30|15|.
TGTGCCTGGAGGTCCCGCAGGGTGGGGACCGGGGAGCTGTTTTTT
CAWRSRRVGTGELFF
>TRBJ2-3|.|TRBV27|11|.
TGTGCCAGCAGTCGCACAGATACGCAGTATTTT
CASSRTDTQYF
>TRBJ2-2|.|TRBV9|13|.
TGTGCCAGCAGCTCCGTCGGGTTCGGGGAGCTGTTTTTT
CASSSVGFGELFF
>TRBJ2-7|.|TRBV30|11|.
TGTGCCTGGAGTGTGAATTACGAGCAGTACTTC
CAWSVNYEQYF
>TRBJ2-5|TRBD1|TRBV6-1|15|.
TGTGCCAGCAGGAAAAATCCGGGACAGGAAGAGACCCAGTACTTC
CASRKNPGQEETQYF
>TRBJ2-7|.|TRBV5-5|15|.
TGTGCCAGCAGCTTAGGGCAGCTTGGGGCCTACGAGCAGTACTTC
CASSLGQLGAYEQYF
>TRBJ2-1|TRBD2|TRBV2|15|.
TGTGCCAGCCTCCGGGGAGCGGGGCCCTCTGAAGGGCAGTTCTTC
CASLRGAGPSEGQFF
>TRBJ2-6|.|TRBV7-8|16|.
TGTGCCAGCAGCTTAGCGGTGGGGTCAGGGGCCAACGTCCTGACTTTC
CASSLAVGSGANVLTF
>TRBJ2-1|.|TRBV28|15|once
TGTGCCAGCAGTTTGCTCGGAGCGGGCTACAATGAGCAGTTCTTC
CASSLLGAGYNEQFF
>TRBJ1-4|.|TRBV7-9|15|.
TGTGCCAGCAGCTCGAGGAGACAGGCTAATGAAAAACTGTTTTTT
CASSSRRQANEKLFF
>TRBJ2-7|.|TRBV27|13|few
TGTGCCAGCAGTTTACAGGGAGAGTACGAGCAGTACTTC
CASSLQGEYEQYF
>TRBJ1-1|TRBD1|TRBV28|14|.
TGTGCCAGCAGTTTAGGACAGGAGAACACTGAAGCTTTCTTT
CASSLGQENTEAFF
>TRBJ2-7|.|TRBV19|12|.
TGTGCCAGTAGCACGGACTCCTACGAGCAGTACTTC
CASSTDSYEQYF
>TRBJ2-1|TRBD2|TRBV6-1|14|.
TGTGCCAGCCAGAGTAGCGGGAACTACAATGAGCAGTTCTTC
CASQSSGNYNEQFF
>TRBJ2-1|TRBD2|TRBV4-2|14|.
TGTGCCAGCAGCAGAGGTCTAGCGGGAAATGAGCAGTTCTTC
CASSRGLAGNEQFF
>TRBJ2-1|.|TRBV5-4|14|.
TGTGCCAGCAGCCTCTCAACCGGAGTTGGTGAGCAGTTCTTC
CASSLSTGVGEQFF
>TRBJ2-7|TRBD1|TRBV6-5|12|once
TGTGCCAGTAAATGGACAGGGCTCGAGCAGTACTTC
CASKWTGLEQYF
>TRBJ2-5|.|TRBV4-1|15|.
TGCGCCAGCAGCCACGCAGGGACACTACAAGAGACCCAGTACTTC
CASSHAGTLQETQYF
>TRBJ1-1|.|TRBV6-6|14|.
TGTGCCAGCAGTTACAGGGAAGGAGGCACTGAAGCTTTCTTT
CASSYREGGTEAFF
>TRBJ2-3|.|TRBV29-1|14|.
TGCAGCGTTGAAGATTTCACAGGCACAGATACGCAGTATTTT
CSVEDFTGTDTQYF
>TRBJ2-4|TRBD1|TRBV15|16|.
TGTGCCACCAGCACACAGGGGGCTTTGGGCAAAAACATTCAGTACTTC
CATSTQGALGKNIQYF
>TRBJ2-3|.|TRBV5-1|14|few
TGCGCCAGCAGGCGACAGACGGGTGGCGATACGCAGTATTTT
CASRRQTGGDTQYF
>TRBJ2-2|TRBD2|TRBV5-1|15|.
TGCGCCAGCAGCTCTCGACGGGAGGGCACCGGGGAGCTGTTTTTT
CASSSRREGTGELFF
>TRBJ2-2|.|TRBV5-1|11|medium-sized
TGCGCCAGCAGGAGCGGCGGGGAGCTGTTTTTT
CASRSGGELFF
>TRBJ1-1|.|TRBV19|14|once
TGTGCCAGTAGTATAAAGGTAGGGAACACTGAAGCTTTCTTT
CASSIKVGNTEAFF
>TRBJ2-3|TRBD1|TRBV9|13|.
TGTGCCAGCAGCGCCCAGGGGGCAGATACGCAGTATTTT
CASSAQGADTQYF
>TRBJ2-5|TRBD1|TRBV6-5|15|.
TGTGCCAGCCGCCTCCGACAGGGACGTTTTTCCACCCAGTACTTC
CASRLRQGRFSTQYF
>TRBJ2-7|.|TRBV5-1|14|.
TGCGCCAGCAGCTTGGACCCGGCCTCCTACGAGCAGTACTTC
CASSLDPASYEQYF
>TRBJ2-1|TRBD1|TRBV19|12|once
TGTGCCAGCAGACAGGGGCCCAGTGAGCAGTTCTTC
CASRQGPSEQFF
>TRBJ1-1|.|TRBV5-4|14|.
TGTGCCAGCAGCTTGGCCGTTGGGGACACTGAAGCTTTCTTT
CASSLAVGDTEAFF
>TRBJ2-1|.|TRBV7-3|15|once
TGTGCCAGCAGCTTAATAGGTAGCTCCTACAATGAGCAGTTCTTC
CASSLIGSSYNEQFF
>TRBJ2-3|TRBD2|TRBV9|17|.
TGTGCCAGCAGCCCGACTAGCGGGAGTGGGTTTGCAGATACGCAGTATTTT
CASSPTSGSGFADTQYF
>TRBJ2-5|TRBD2|TRBV5-1|16|.
TGCGCCAGCAGCTTGAATCCGGCGGGAGACCAAGAGACCCAGTACTTC
CASSLNPAGDQETQYF
>TRBJ1-1|.|TRBV27|16|.
TGTGCCAGCAGTTTTTGGGCGCCATCAGTGAACACTGAAGCTTTCTTT
CASSFWAPSVNTEAFF
>TRBJ1-3|.|TRBV4-2|16|.
TGTGCCAGCAGCCGGGCCGGACAGCACTCTGGAAACACCATATATTTT
CASSRAGQHSGNTIYF
>TRBJ2-6|.|TRBV19|16|few
TGTGCCAGTAGTATAATACGGAGCTCTGGGGCCAACGTCCTGACTTTC
CASSIIRSSGANVLTF
>TRBJ1-5|.|TRBV19|13|.
TGTGCCAGTAGTATAGAAGGCAATCAGCCCCAGCATTTT
CASSIEGNQPQHF
>TRBJ2-3|TRBD2|TRBV7-2|15|.
TGTGCCAGCAGCGTGAGCGGGAGTGTGACAGATACGCAGTATTTT
CASSVSGSVTDTQYF
>TRBJ2-5|TRBD2|TRBV11-3|16|once
TGTGCCAGCAGCTTAGGGATGAATAGCGGGATGGAGACCCAGTACTTC
CASSLGMNSGMETQYF
>TRBJ1-1|TRBD1|TRBV5-1|13|.
TGCGCCAGCAGGGCGGACAGGGTGACTGAAGCTTTCTTT
CASRADRVTEAFF
>TRBJ2-3|TRBD2|TRBV6-6|15|.
TGTGCCAGCAGTCCTAGCGGGAGGGGCACAGATACGCAGTATTTT
CASSPSGRGTDTQYF
>TRBJ1-1|.|TRBV6-5|13|.
TGTGCCAGCAGTGCCACACACCACACTGAAGCTTTCTTT
CASSATHHTEAFF
>TRBJ2-1|.|TRBV7-2|13|.
TGTGCCAGCAGGGAAGGGCCTAACAATGAGCAGTTCTTC
CASREGPNNEQFF
>TRBJ2-1|.|TRBV5-1|13|.
TGCGCCAGCAGCTTGGGCAGGTCGGATGAGCAGTTCTTC
CASSLGRSDEQFF
>TRBJ1-2|TRBD1|TRBV28|15|.
TGTGCCAGCAGTTTAGGGACAGGGAAGCTGTATGGCTACACCTTC
CASSLGTGKLYGYTF
>TRBJ2-7|TRBD2|TRBV29-1|14|.
TGCAGCGTTGACGGGACTAGCGGGTCAGGTGAGCAGTACTTC
CSVDGTSGSGEQYF
>TRBJ2-1|.|TRBV19|22|.
TGTGCCAGTAGTATGGGCAGGGGGCGCGTACAACTGATGACTAGCGTGTCATATGAGCAGTTCTTC
CASSMGRGRVQLMTSVSYEQFF
>TRBJ2-4|.|TRBV11-3|18|.
TGTGCCAGCAGCTTAGATCCAGGCGGCATCCTAGCCAAAAACATTCAGTACTTC
CASSLDPGGILAKNIQYF
>TRBJ1-2|.|TRBV5-3|16|.
TGTGCCAGAAGCACCGTAAAGGACAGAACCTACTATGGCTACACCTTC
CARSTVKDRTYYGYTF
>TRBJ2-4|TRBD2|TRBV5-4|18|.
TGTGCCAGCAGCTTGGGGGGAATGGGACTAGCGGTGAAAAACATTCAGTACTTC
CASSLGGMGLAVKNIQYF
>TRBJ1-1|TRBD1|TRBV5-1|15|.
TGCGCCAGCAGCCTCCGCGGACAGGGGAACACTGAAGCTTTCTTT
CASSLRGQGNTEAFF
>TRBJ1-3|TRBD1|TRBV28|17|.
TGTGCCAGCAGTACTTATATTCGGACAGGGGCTGGAAACACCATATATTTT
CASSTYIRTGAGNTIYF
>TRBJ2-4|TRBD1|TRBV7-9|15|.
TGTGCCAGCAGCCTATCCGGGACAGGGAATAACATTCAGTACTTC
CASSLSGTGNNIQYF
>TRBJ1-2|.|TRBV29-1|14|.
TGCAGCGACTTGGGGCGGGGTAGTAACTATGGCTACACCTTC
CSDLGRGSNYGYTF